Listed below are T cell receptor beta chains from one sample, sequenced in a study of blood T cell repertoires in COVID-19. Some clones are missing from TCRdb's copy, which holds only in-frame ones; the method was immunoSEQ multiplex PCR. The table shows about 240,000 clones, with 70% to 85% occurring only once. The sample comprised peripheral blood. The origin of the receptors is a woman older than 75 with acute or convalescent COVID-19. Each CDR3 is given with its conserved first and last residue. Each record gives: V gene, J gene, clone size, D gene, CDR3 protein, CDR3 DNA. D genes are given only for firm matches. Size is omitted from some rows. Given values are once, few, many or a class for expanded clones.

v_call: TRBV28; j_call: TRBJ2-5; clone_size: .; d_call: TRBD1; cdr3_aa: CASRETGGGETQYF; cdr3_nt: TGTGCCAGCAGAGAAACAGGGGGCGGGGAGACCCAGTACTTC
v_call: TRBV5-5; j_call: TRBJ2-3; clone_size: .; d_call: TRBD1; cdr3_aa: CASSLTAPGQGARSDTQYF; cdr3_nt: TGTGCCAGCAGCTTGACTGCCCCGGGACAGGGGGCGCGCTCAGATACGCAGTATTTT
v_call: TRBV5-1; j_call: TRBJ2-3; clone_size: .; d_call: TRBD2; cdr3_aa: CASRRTSSGGADTQYF; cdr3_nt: TGCGCCAGCAGGAGAACGTCTAGCGGGGGGGCAGATACGCAGTATTTT
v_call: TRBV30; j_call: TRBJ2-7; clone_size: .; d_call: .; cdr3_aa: CACLWVGRQYF; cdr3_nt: TGTGCCTGCCTCTGGGTGGGCCGACAGTACTTC
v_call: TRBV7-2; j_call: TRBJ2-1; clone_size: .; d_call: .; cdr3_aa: CASSSEGGNEQFF; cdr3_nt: TGTGCCAGCAGCTCGGAGGGGGGGAATGAGCAGTTCTTC
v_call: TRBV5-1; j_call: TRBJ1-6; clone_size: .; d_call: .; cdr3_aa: CASSFGRGDSPLHF; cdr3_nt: TGCGCCAGCAGCTTTGGAAGGGGTGATTCACCCCTCCACTTT
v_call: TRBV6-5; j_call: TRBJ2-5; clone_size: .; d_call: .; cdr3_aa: CATTPNRTPGETQYF; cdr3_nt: TGTGCCACCACACCAAACAGGACACCCGGCGAGACCCAGTACTTC
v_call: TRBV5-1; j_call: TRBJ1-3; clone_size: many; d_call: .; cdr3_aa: CASSPGTADGNTIYF; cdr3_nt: TGCGCCAGCAGCCCTGGGACTGCAGATGGAAACACCATATATTTT
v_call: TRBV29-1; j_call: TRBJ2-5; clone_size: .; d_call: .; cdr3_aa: CSVDRGIQETQYF; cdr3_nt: TGCAGCGTTGATCGGGGGATCCAAGAGACCCAGTACTTC
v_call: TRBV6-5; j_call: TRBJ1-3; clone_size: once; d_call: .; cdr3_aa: CANPRGVRTGNTIYF; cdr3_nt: TGTGCCAACCCCCGGGGGGTTAGAACTGGAAACACCATATATTTT
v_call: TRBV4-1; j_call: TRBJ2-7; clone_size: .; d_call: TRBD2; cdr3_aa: CASSRIPGGIYEQYF; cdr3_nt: TGCGCCAGCAGCCGGATCCCGGGGGGTATCTACGAGCAGTACTTC
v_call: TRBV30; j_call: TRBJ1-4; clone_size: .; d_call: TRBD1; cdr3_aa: CAWGPGTGGARFYEKLFF; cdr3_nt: TGTGCCTGGGGGCCGGGGACAGGGGGCGCGAGATTTTATGAAAAACTGTTTTTT
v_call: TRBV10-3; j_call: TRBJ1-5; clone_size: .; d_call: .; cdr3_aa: CAISDPGVGRGNQPQHF; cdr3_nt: TGTGCCATCAGTGACCCCGGAGTGGGGAGAGGCAATCAGCCCCAGCATTTT
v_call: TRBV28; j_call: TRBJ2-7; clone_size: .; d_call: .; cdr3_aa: CASSPSGTHLEQYF; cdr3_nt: TGTGCCAGCAGTCCCTCCGGGACTCACCTCGAGCAGTACTTC
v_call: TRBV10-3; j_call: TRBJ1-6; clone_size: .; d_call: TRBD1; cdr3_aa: CAITERDSSNSPLHF; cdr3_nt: TGTGCCATCACCGAAAGGGACAGCTCTAATTCACCCCTCCACTTT